What follows describes a single T cell receptor beta chain. Its antigen is not identified. With a J-beta primer mix and a sample-barcoded 5' primer, a second PCR ran roughly 6 to 11 cycles. Tags on each cDNA molecule came from a template-switch adaptor with 12 random nucleotides. TCRdb re-called the 5' RACE reads through MiXCR, storing one row per CDR3 protein. The data hold about 1.5 million distinct CDR3 sequences, with 42% observed a single time. This entry is derived from a study of blood T cells in healthy people across ages. General study findings and limits: From one million sequenced T cells, diversity estimates were lower bounds. As naive T cell percentage varied, TCR beta diversity correlated strongly with it. Observed TCR beta diversity per million T cells went down as age went up. This fall followed a roughly linear course with age.

This CDR3 spans 15 amino acids. V lost 6 bases, J lost 3 bases, and 7 bases stayed unmatched. In germline, CDR1 is MDHEN, CDR2 SYDVKM. Sequenced material: blood. The chain joins TRBV28 to TRBJ2-4; 8 bases are a match to TRBD1. The sequence derives from a woman aged 18-29 years in good health. The CDR3 DNA reads TGTGCCAGCAGCTCAGACAGGGGCCTCAAAAACATTCAGTACTTC. Protein sequence: CASSSDRGLKNIQYF.